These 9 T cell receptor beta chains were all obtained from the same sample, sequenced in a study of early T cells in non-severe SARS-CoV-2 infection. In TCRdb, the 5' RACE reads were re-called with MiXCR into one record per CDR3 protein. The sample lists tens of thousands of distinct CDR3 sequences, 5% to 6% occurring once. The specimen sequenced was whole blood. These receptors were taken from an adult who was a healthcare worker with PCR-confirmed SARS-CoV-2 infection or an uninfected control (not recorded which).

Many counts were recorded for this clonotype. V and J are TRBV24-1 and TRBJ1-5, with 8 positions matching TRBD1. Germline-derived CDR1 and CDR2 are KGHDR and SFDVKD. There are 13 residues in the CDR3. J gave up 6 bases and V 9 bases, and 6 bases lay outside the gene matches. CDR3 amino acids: CATQGQGGQPQHF. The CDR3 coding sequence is TGTGCCACCCAAGGACAGGGAGGTCAGCCCCAGCATTTT.

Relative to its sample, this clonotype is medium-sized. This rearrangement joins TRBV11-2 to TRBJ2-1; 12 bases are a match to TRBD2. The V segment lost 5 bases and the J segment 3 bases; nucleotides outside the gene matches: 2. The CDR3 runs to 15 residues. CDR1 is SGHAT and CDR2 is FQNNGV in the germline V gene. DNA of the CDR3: TGTGCCAGCAGCACGGGACTAGCGGGCTACAATGAGCAGTTCTTC. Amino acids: CASSTGLAGYNEQFF. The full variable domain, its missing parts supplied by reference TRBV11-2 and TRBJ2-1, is EAGVAQSPRYKIIEKRQSVAFWCNPISGHATLYWYQQILGQGPKLLIQFQNNGVVDDSQLPKDRFSAERLKGVDSTLKIQPAKLEDSAVYLCASSTGLAGYNEQFFGPGTRLTVL.

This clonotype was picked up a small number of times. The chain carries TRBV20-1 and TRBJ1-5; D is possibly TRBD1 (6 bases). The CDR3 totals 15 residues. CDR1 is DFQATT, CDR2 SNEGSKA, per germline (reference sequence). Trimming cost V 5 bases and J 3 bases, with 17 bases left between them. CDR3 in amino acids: CSAPAAGAFNQPQHF. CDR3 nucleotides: TGCAGTGCTCCTGCGGCAGGGGCCTTCAATCAGCCCCAGCATTTT.

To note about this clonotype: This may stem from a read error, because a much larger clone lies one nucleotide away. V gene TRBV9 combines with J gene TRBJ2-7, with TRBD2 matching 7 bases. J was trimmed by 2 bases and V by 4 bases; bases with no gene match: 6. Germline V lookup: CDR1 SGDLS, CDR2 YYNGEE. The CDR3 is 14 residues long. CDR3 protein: CASSLRGDPYEQYF. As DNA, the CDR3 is TGTGCCAGCAGCTTACGGGGGGACCCCTACGAGCAGTACTTC.

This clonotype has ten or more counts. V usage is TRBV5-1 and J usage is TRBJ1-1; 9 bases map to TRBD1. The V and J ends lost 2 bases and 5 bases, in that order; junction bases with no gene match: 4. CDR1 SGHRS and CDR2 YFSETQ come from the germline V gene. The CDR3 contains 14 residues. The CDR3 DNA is TGCGCCAGCAGCTTTGGGACAGGGAGAACTGAAGCTTTCTTT. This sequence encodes CASSFGTGRTEAFF.

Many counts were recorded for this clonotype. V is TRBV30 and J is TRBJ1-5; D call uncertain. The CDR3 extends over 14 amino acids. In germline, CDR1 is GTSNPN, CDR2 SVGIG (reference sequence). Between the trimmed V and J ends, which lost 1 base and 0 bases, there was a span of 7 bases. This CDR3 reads CAWSAGVSNQPQHF. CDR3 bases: TGTGCCTGGAGTGCGGGCGTTAGCAATCAGCCCCAGCATTTT.

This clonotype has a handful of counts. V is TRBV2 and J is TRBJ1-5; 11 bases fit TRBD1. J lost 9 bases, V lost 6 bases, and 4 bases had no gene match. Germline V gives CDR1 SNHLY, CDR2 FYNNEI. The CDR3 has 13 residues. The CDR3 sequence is CASRGTGGAPQHF. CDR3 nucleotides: TGTGCCAGCAGGGGGACAGGGGGTGCGCCCCAGCATTTT.

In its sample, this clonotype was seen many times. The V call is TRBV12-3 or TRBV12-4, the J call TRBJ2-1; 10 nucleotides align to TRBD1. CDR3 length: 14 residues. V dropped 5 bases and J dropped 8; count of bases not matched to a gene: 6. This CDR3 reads CASSPRQGAHEQFF. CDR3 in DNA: TGTGCCAGCAGTCCGCGACAGGGGGCGCATGAGCAGTTCTTC.

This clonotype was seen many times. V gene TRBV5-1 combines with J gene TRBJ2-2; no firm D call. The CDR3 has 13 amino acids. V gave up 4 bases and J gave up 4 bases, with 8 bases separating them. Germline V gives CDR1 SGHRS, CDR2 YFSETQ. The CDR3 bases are TGCGCCAGCAGCGATTTGGGCACCGGGGAGCTGTTTTTT. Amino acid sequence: CASSDLGTGELFF.